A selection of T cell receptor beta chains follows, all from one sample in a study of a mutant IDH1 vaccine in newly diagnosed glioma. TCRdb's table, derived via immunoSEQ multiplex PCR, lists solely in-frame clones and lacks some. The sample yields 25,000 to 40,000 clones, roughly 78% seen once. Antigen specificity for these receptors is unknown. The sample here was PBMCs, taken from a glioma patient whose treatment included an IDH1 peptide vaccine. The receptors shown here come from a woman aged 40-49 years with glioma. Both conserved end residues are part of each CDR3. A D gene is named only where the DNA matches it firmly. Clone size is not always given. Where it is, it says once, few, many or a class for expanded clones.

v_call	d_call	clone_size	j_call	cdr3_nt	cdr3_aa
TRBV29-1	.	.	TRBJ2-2	TGCAGCGTTGAAAGCGGGACATACGACACCGGGGAGCTGTTTTTT	CSVESGTYDTGELFF
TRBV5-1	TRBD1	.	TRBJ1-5	TGCGCCAGCAGTACCGGGACAGTCGGTCAGCCCCAGCATTTT	CASSTGTVGQPQHF
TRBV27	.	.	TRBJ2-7	TGTGCCAGCAGTACTAGGGGCGAGCAGTACTTC	CASSTRGEQYF
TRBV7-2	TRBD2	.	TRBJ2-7	TGTGCCAGCAGCTTGACTAGCGGGGGCCTCTACGAGCAGTACTTC	CASSLTSGGLYEQYF
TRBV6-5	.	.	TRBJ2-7	TGTGCCAGCAGACAGCTCAGCGGCGAGCAGTACTTC	CASRQLSGEQYF
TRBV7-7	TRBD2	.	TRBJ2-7	TGTGCTAGCAGCTTAGATGGCGGGGGGGCCTACGAGCAGTACTTC	CASSLDGGGAYEQYF
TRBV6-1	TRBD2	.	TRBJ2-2	TGTGCCAGCAGTGAAGTTCGCGGGGGGGCAGGCGGCGGGGAGCTGTTTTTT	CASSEVRGGAGGGELFF
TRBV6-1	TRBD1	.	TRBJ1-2	TGTGCCAGCAGTGATGGGACAGGGGGGAACTATGGCTACACCTTC	CASSDGTGGNYGYTF
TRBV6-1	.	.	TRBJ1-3	TGTGCCAGCAGTGACATAGGGACGAGTGGAAACACCATATATTTT	CASSDIGTSGNTIYF
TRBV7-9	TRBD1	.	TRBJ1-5	TGTGCCAGTCAGACAGGGGCCGGGCCCCAGCATTTT	CASQTGAGPQHF
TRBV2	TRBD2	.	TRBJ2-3	TGTGCCAGCAGTGGGGTAGCGGGGGGGCCGAATACGCAGTATTTT	CASSGVAGGPNTQYF
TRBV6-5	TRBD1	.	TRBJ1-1	TGTGCCAGCAGGAAAAACAGGGGGAACACTGAAGCTTTCTTT	CASRKNRGNTEAFF
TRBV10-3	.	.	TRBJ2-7	TGTGCCATCAGAGGGACGGAGAGCTCCTACGAGCAGTACTTC	CAIRGTESSYEQYF
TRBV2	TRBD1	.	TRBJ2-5	TGTGCCAGCAGCATCGACAGGGCACAGACAGAGACCCAGTACTTC	CASSIDRAQTETQYF
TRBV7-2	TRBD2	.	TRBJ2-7	TGTGCCAGCAGCCGGGACTACCCTCCCTACGAGCAGTACTTC	CASSRDYPPYEQYF
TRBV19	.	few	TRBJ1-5	TGTGCCAGTAGTGCCCTAAGGATTCAGCCCCAGCATTTT	CASSALRIQPQHF
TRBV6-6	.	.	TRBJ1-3	TGTGCCAGCAGTTACTCAGGGGACATTGGAAACACCATATATTTT	CASSYSGDIGNTIYF
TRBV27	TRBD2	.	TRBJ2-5	TGTGCCAGCAGTTTCCGTCGACTAGCGGGGGGCCAAGAGACCCAGTACTTC	CASSFRRLAGGQETQYF
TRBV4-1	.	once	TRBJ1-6	TGCGCCAGCAGTCGACCCGATTATAATTCACCCCTCCACTTT	CASSRPDYNSPLHF
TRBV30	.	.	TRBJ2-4	TGTGCCTGGAGTCCCAGGGCGGGGACCAAAAACATTCAGTACTTC	CAWSPRAGTKNIQYF
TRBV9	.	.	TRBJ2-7	TGTGCCAGCAGCCCCCACAGTCGGGACGAGCAGTACTTC	CASSPHSRDEQYF
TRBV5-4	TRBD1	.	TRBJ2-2	TGTGCCAGCAGCTTGGTAGGGACAGGACCCACCGGGGAGCTGTTTTTT	CASSLVGTGPTGELFF